This T cell receptor beta chain derives from a study of blood T cell repertoires in COVID-19. Study in general: COVID-19 samples from acute and convalescent phases originated in the United States, Italy and Spain. In each case, the material was cDNA or gDNA derived from T cells, B-cell-depleted T cells, or PBMCs.

The CDR3 covers 14 residues. CDR1 and CDR2 (germline): SGHRS, YFSETQ. V dropped 3 bases and J dropped 0 bases, with 10 bases sitting between them. As originally analysed: The authors estimated nucleated cell counts from reference gene primer amplification. TCRdb keeps only in-frame clones here, not all; method: immunoSEQ multiplex PCR. V, J and clone size are those of that table, while D and trimming were read from the DNA. This table has about 170,000 clones, 88% appearing once. The chain joins TRBV5-1 to TRBJ2-7, with D possibly matching TRBD1 (6 bases). Sequencing used peripheral blood. The clonotype comes from a man in his sixties with acute or convalescent COVID-19. In DNA, the CDR3 is TGCGCCAGCAGCTCCGACAGGATCTCCTACGAGCAGTACTTC. This codes for CASSSDRISYEQYF.